One sample yielded the 17 T cell receptor beta chains listed below, sequenced in a study of siplizumab effects on memory and regulatory T cells. The protocol was immunoSEQ multiplex PCR, while the TCRdb copy is restricted to in-frame clones and leaves out a portion. The table shows 100,000 or so clones, with approximately 90% occurring only once. Sequencing was carried out using Tregs sorted from blood. These receptors all stem from a human donor in good health.

The rearrangement links TRBV5-6 to TRBJ1-4; 8 bases line up with TRBD1. With 3 bases clipped from V and 5 bases from J, the junction kept 3 bases outside the gene matches. The CDR3 covers 14 residues. Germline V lookup: CDR1 SGHDT, CDR2 YYEEEE. The DNA of the CDR3 is TGTGCCAGCAGCTGGGACAGGTGGAATGAAAAACTGTTTTTT. It specifies CASSWDRWNEKLFF. Full variable domain (missing parts from reference TRBV5-6 and TRBJ1-4): DAGVTQSPTHLIKTRGQQVTLRCSPKSGHDTVSWYQQALGQGPQFIFQYYEEEERQRGNFPDRFSGHQFPNYSSELNVNALLLGDSALYLCASSWDRWNEKLFFGSGTQLSVL.

This clone was recorded once. J is TRBJ2-5 and V is TRBV5-1; D is possibly TRBD1 (5 bases). CDR1 and CDR2 (germline): SGHRS, YFSETQ. V was pared by 3 bases and J by 4 bases, with 10 bases between. The CDR3 extends over 13 amino acids. CDR3 amino acids: CASSSQGGETQYF. CDR3 bases: TGCGCCAGCAGCTCTCAGGGTGGAGAGACCCAGTACTTC.

V and J are TRBV30 and TRBJ2-5; TRBD2 agrees at 7 bases. This CDR3 comprises 12 residues. V was pared by 7 bases and J by 4 bases, with 6 bases of the junction left unmatched. Germline CDR1 is GTSNPN and CDR2 is SVGIG (reference sequence). The CDR3 bases are TGTGCCTCCAAAGCGGGGCGAGAGACCCAGTACTTC. This sequence encodes CASKAGRETQYF. Combining the CDR3 with reference TRBV30 and TRBJ2-5 gives the whole variable domain SQTIHQWPATLVQPVGSPLSLECTVEGTSNPNLYWYRQAAGRGLQLLFYSVGIGQISSEVPQNLSASRPQDRQFILSSKKLLLSDSGFYLCASKAGRETQYFGPGTRLLVL.

The V call is TRBV7-8, the J call TRBJ1-3; D perhaps matches TRBD1 (5 bases). CDR1 SGHVS and CDR2 FQNEAQ come from the germline V gene. The CDR3 consists of 16 residues. Between the trimmed V and J ends, which lost 1 base and 4 bases, there was a span of 14 bases. This CDR3 reads CASSLEGRTGGNTIYF. The CDR3 DNA reads TGTGCCAGCAGCTTAGAGGGACGAACGGGGGGAAACACCATATATTTT.

The rearrangement links TRBV6-5 to TRBJ2-5; D call uncertain. The V gene lost 0 bases and the J gene lost 5 bases, with 1 base spanning the gap. Germline CDR1 and CDR2: MNHEY and SVGAGI. CDR3 length: 11 residues. This chain's CDR3 is CASSYSETQYF. The CDR3, as DNA: TGTGCCAGCAGTTACTCTGAGACCCAGTACTTC.

The CDR3 reads CASSPMRVIMNTEAFF. The DNA for the CDR3 is TGTGCCAGCAGCCCCATGCGGGTAATCATGAACACTGAAGCTTTCTTT. The chain joins TRBV5-4 to TRBJ1-1; D is ambiguous. Trimming pared 4 bases from V and 0 bases from J, leaving 16 bases between. CDR1 and CDR2 (germline): SGHNT, YYREEE (reference sequence). The CDR3 length is 16 residues. The variable domain in full, completed from reference TRBV5-4 and TRBJ1-1, reads ETGVTQSPTHLIKTRGQQVTLRCSSQSGHNTVSWYQQALGQGPQFIFQYYREEENGRGNFPPRFSGLQFPNYSSELNVNALELDDSALYLCASSPMRVIMNTEAFFGQGTRLTVV.

The V call is TRBV10-3, the J call TRBJ1-2; tentative D call: TRBD1 (6 bases). CDR3 length equals 20 residues. Between the trimmed V and J ends, which lost 0 bases and 2 bases, there was a span of 25 bases. CDR1 and CDR2 (germline): ENHRY, SYGVKD. CDR3 sequence (DNA): TGTGCCATCAGTGAGTCCATCTTAGGACAGTTGTCTGTGCGGAACTATGGCTACACCTTC. This gives the protein CAISESILGQLSVRNYGYTF.

The rearrangement joins TRBV19 to TRBJ1-2; D remains ambiguous. V shed 3 bases and J shed 2 bases, with 13 bases lying between them. Germline lookup yields CDR1 LNHDA and CDR2 SQIVND (reference sequence). The CDR3 extends over 15 amino acids. The CDR3 sequence: CASSITPTPNYGYTF. The CDR3 DNA follows: TGTGCCAGTAGTATTACCCCAACACCGAACTATGGCTACACCTTC. Full variable domain (rest looked up from reference TRBV19 and TRBJ1-2): DGGITQSPKYLFRKEGQNVTLSCEQNLNHDAMYWYRQDPGQGLRLIYYSQIVNDFQKGDIAEGYSVSREKKESFPLTVTSAQKNPTAFYLCASSITPTPNYGYTFGSGTRLTVV.

This rearrangement joins TRBV4-1 to TRBJ2-7, with TRBD2 identical over 9 bases. With 6 bases clipped from V and 1 base from J, the junction kept 7 bases outside the gene matches. The CDR3 covers 15 residues. Germline V gene data show CDR1 as MGHRA and CDR2 as YSYEKL. CDR3 loop: CASRNRLAGSYEQYF. CDR3 nucleotide sequence: TGCGCCAGCAGGAACAGGCTAGCGGGGTCCTACGAGCAGTACTTC.

This rearrangement joins TRBV7-3 to TRBJ2-1, with 7 bases lining up with TRBD2. CDR1 and CDR2 from the germline V gene are SGHTA and FQGTGA. The CDR3 runs to 16 residues. With V trimmed by 0 bases and J by 7 bases, 9 bases remained unmatched. The CDR3 DNA sequence: TGTGCCAGCAGCTTAACTTTTTCCAGGGAGGGGAATGAGCAGTTCTTC. It codes for CASSLTFSREGNEQFF.

The chain recombines TRBV5-1 with TRBJ1-6; D remains ambiguous. Germline CDR1 reads SGHRS; CDR2 reads YFSETQ. The CDR3 runs to 18 residues. The V end was cut by 3 bases, the J end by 0 bases, with 16 bases between. CDR3 sequence (DNA): TGCGCCAGCAGCTCATCGGCTGGCTCCAGCTCCTATAATTCACCCCTCCACTTT. Translating it yields CASSSSAGSSSYNSPLHF. The full variable domain, in which reference TRBV5-1 and TRBJ1-6 provide the parts outside the CDR3, is KAGVTQTPRYLIKTRGQQVTLSCSPISGHRSVSWYQQTPGQGLQFLFEYFSETQRNKGNFPGRFSGRQFSNSRSEMNVSTLELGDSALYLCASSSSAGSSSYNSPLHFGNGTRLTVT.

V is TRBV6-1 and J is TRBJ1-1, with D hard to call. Between the trimmed V and J ends, which lost 3 bases and 0 bases, there was a span of 11 bases. Germline loops: CDR1 MNHNS, CDR2 SASEGT. This CDR3 has 15 amino acids. The CDR3 sequence is CASSDWAAVNTEAFF. DNA of the CDR3: TGTGCCAGCAGTGATTGGGCAGCCGTGAACACTGAAGCTTTCTTT.

On this clone itself: Distinct nucleotide sequences in the sample also encode this CDR3. The chain uses TRBV29-1 and TRBJ1-2; D not certain. Trimming stripped 3 bases from V and 4 bases from J, with 9 bases between. The CDR3 totals 12 residues. Looked up from germline, CDR1 is SQVTM and CDR2 is ANQGSEA. The CDR3 DNA reads TGCAGCGTTGAGGCGGGCAGCTATGGCTACACCTTC. It encodes CSVEAGSYGYTF.

CDR3 region: CAISESGSGIQYF. The DNA of the CDR3 is TGTGCCATCAGTGAGTCGGGGTCCGGCATTCAGTACTTC. The rearrangement links TRBV10-3 to TRBJ2-4; D not certain. The germline CDR1 and CDR2 sequences are ENHRY and SYGVKD. The CDR3 covers 13 residues. The germline V and J ends were trimmed by 0 bases and 9 bases, with 9 bases remaining between them.

The chain recombines TRBV27 with TRBJ2-3; 8 bases fit TRBD2. The V gene end was trimmed by 3 bases and the J gene end by 2 bases; junction bases not matched to a gene: 4. The CDR3 sequence is 15 residues long. Per germline, CDR1 MNHEY and CDR2 SMNVEV (reference sequence). CDR3 sequence: CASSFSSGYTDTQYF. The CDR3 DNA follows: TGTGCCAGCAGTTTTTCTAGCGGGTACACAGATACGCAGTATTTT.

The chain is built from TRBV11-1 and TRBJ2-1; the match to TRBD2 covers 8 bases. The CDR3 sequence is 18 residues long. From germline, CDR1 is SGHAT and CDR2 FQDESV (reference sequence). V gave up 3 bases and J gave up 2 bases; unmatched junction bases: 12. The chain's CDR3 is CASSLESAAGAPYNEQFF. In DNA form, the CDR3 reads TGTGCCAGCAGCTTGGAGTCTGCAGCGGGAGCCCCCTACAATGAGCAGTTCTTC.

The chain recombines TRBV6-6 with TRBJ1-2, with D perhaps matching TRBD1 (5 bases). CDR3 length: 11 amino acids. Between the trimmed V and J ends, which lost 8 bases and 3 bases, there was a span of 7 bases. From germline, CDR1 is MNHNY and CDR2 SVGAGI (reference sequence). The CDR3 here is CASGGDYGYTF. CDR3 in DNA: TGTGCCAGCGGGGGGGACTATGGCTACACCTTC.